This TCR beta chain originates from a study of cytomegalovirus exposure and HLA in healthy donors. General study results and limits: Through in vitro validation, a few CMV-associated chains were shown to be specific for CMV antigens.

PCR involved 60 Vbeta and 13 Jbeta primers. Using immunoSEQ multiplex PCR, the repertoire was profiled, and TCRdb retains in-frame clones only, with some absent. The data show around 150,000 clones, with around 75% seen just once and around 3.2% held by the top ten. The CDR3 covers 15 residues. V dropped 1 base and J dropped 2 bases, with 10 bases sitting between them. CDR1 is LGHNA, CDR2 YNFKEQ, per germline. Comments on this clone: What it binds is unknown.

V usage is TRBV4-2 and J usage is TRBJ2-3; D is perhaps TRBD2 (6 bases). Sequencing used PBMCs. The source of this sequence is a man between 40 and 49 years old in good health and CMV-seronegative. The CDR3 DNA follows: TGTGCCAGCAGCCAAGCCGGGGGAGTCACAGATACGCAGTATTTT. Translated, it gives CASSQAGGVTDTQYF.